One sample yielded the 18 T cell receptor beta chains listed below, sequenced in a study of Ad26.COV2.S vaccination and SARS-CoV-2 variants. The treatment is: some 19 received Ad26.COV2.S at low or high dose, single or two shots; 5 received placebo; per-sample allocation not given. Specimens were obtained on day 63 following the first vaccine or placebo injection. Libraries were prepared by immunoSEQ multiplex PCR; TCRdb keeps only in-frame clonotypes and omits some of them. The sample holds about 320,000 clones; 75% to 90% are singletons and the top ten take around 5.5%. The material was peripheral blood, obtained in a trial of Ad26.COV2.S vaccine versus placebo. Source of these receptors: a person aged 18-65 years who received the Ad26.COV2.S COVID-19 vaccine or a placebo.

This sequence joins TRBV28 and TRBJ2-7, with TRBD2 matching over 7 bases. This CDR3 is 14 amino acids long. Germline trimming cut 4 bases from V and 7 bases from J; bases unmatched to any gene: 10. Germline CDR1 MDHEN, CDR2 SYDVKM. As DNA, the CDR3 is TGTGCCAGCAGTTCGGGGACTATCCCTTGGGAGCAGTACGTC. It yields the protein CASSSGTIPWEQYV.

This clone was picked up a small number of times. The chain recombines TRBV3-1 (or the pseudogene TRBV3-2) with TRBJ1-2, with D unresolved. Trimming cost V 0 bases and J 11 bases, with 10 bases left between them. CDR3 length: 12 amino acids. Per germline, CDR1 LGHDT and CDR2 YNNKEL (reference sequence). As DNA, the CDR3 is TGTGCCAGCAGCCAAGACCCGGGGTATTACACCTTC. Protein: CASSQDPGYYTF.

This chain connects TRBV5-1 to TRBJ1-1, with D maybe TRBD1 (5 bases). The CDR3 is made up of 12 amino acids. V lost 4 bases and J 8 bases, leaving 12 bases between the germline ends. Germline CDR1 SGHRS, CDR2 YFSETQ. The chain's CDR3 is CASSRDGPEAFF. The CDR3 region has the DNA TGCGCCAGCAGCCGGGACGGACCAGAAGCTTTCTTT.

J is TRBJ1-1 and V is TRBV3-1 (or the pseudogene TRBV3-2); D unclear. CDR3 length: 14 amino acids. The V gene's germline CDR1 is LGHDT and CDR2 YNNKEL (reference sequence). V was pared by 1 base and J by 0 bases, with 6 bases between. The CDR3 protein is CASSQGHMNTEAFF. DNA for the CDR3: TGTGCCAGCAGCCAAGGACATATGAACACTGAAGCTTTCTTT.

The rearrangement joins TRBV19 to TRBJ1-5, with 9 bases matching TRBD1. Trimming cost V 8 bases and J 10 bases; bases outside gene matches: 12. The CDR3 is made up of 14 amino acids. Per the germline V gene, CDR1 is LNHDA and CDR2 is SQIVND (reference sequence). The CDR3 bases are TGTGCCAGTGGAGCCGGGACAGGGATAAGCCCCCAGCATTTT. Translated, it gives CASGAGTGISPQHF.

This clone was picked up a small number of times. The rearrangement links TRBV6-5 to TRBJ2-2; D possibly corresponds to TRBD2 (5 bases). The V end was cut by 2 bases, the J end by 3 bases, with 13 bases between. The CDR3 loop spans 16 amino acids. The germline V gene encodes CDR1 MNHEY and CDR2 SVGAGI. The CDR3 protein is CASSYGVSGDTGELFF. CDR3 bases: TGTGCCAGCAGTTACGGGGTATCCGGGGACACCGGGGAGCTGTTTTTT.

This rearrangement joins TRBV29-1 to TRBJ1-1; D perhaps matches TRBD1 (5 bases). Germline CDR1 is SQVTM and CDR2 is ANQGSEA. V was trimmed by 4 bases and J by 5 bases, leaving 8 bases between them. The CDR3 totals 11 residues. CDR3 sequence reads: CSVVGGTEAFF. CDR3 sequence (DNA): TGCAGCGTTGTCGGGGGAACTGAAGCTTTCTTT.

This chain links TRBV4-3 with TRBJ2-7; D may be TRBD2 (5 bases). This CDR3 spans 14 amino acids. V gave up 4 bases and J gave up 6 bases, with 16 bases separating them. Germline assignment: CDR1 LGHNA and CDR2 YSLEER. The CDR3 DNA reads TGCGCCAGCAGCCGAACTAGTACGGGCATCGAGCAGTACTTC. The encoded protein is CASSRTSTGIEQYF.

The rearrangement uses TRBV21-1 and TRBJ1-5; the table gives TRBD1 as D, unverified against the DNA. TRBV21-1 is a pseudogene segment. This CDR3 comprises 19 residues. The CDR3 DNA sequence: TGTGCCAGCAGTGACATCACTCCCCGGGACAGCGAGGGGAATCAGCCCCAGCATTTT. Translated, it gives CASSDITPRDSEGNQPQHF.

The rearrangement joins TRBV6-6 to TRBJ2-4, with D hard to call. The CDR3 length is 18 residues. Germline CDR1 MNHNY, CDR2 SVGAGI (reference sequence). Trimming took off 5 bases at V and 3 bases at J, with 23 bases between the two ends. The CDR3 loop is CASSLPRAVESFKNIQYF. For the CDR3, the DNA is TGTGCCAGCAGTCTGCCAAGGGCAGTCGAATCGTTCAAAAACATTCAGTACTTC.

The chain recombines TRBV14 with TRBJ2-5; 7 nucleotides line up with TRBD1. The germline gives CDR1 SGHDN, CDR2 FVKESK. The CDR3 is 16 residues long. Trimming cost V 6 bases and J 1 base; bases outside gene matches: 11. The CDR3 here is CASSLNRQGFQETQYF. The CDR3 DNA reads TGTGCCAGCAGTCTCAACAGACAGGGTTTCCAAGAGACCCAGTACTTC.

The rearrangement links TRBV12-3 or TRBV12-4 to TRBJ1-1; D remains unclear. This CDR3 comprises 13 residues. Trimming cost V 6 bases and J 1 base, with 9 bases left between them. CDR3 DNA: TGTGCCAGCAGCCTTTCGGGGAACACTGAAGCTTTCTTT. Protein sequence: CASSLSGNTEAFF.

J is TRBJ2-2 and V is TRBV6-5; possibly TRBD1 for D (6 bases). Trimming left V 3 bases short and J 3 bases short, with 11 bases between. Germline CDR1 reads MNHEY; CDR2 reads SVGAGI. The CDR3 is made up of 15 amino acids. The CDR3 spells CASSYRQGYTGELFF. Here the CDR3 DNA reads TGTGCCAGCAGTTATCGGCAGGGGTACACCGGGGAGCTGTTTTTT.

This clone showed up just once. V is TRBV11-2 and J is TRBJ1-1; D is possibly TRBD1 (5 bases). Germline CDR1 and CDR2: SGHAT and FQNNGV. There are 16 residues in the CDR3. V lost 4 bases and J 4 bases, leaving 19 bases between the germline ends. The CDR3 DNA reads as TGTGCCAGCAGCTCCGTAAGGGGAGGGAGGGTCACTGAAGCTTTCTTT. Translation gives CASSSVRGGRVTEAFF.

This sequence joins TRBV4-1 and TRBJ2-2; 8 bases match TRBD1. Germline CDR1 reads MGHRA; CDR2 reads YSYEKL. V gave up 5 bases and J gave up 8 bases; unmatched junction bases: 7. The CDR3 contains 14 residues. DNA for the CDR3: TGCGCCAGCAGCTCTAAACAGGGGGAAGGGGAGCTGTTTTTT. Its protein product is CASSSKQGEGELFF.

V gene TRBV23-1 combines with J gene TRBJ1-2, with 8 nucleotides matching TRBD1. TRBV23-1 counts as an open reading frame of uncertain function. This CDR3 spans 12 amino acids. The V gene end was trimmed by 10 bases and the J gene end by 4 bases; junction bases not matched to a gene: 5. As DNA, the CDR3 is TGCGCCACGGGACAGGCCGGCTATGGCTACACCTTC. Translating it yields CATGQAGYGYTF.

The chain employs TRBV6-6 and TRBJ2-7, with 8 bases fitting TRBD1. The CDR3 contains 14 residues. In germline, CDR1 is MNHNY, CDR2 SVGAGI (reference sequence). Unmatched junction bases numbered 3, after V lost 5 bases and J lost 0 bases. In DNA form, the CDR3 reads TGTGCCAGCAGTGACACAGGGGGCTCCTACGAGCAGTACGTC. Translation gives CASSDTGGSYEQYV.

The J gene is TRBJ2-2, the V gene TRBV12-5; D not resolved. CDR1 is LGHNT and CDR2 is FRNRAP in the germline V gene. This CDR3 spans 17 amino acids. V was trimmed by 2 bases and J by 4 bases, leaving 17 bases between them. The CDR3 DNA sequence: TGTGCTAGTGGTTTGCCATCGACCGGCGTCAGCACCGGGGAGCTGTTTTTT. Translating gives CASGLPSTGVSTGELFF.